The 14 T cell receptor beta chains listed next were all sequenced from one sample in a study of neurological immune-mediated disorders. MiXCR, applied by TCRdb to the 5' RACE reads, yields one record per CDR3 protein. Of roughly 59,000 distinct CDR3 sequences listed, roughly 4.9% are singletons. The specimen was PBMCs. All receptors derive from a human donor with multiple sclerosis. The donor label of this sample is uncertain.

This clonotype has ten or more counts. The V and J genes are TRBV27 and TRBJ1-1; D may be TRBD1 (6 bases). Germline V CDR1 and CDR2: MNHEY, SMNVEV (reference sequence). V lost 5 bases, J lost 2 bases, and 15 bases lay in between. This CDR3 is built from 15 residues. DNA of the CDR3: TGTGCCAGCAGTCCGGGGGGGGGGGCAAACACTGAAGCTTTCTTT. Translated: CASSPGGGANTEAFF.

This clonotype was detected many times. The DNA of the CDR3 is TGCAGCGTTGCCCCGACAGGGGCGGGCGAAAAACTGTTTTTT. This translates into CSVAPTGAGEKLFF. This rearrangement joins TRBV29-1 to TRBJ1-4, with TRBD1 matching over 8 bases. Germline V gene lookup returns CDR1 SQVTM and CDR2 ANQGSEA. The CDR3 is made up of 14 amino acids. The V segment lost 4 bases and the J segment 8 bases; nucleotides outside the gene matches: 9.

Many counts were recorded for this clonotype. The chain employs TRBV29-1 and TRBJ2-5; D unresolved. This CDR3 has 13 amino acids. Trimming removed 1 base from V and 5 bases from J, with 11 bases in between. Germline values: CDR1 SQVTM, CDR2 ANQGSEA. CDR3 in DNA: TGCAGCGTTGAAGTAAGGCTGAAGGAGACCCAGTACTTC. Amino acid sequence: CSVEVRLKETQYF.

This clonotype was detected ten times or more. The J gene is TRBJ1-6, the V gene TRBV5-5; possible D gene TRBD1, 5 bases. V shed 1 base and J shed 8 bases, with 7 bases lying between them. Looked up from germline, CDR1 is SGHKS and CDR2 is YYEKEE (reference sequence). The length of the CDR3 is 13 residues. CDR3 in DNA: TGTGCCAGCAGCTTGTTCAGGGATTCACCCCTCCACTTT. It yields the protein CASSLFRDSPLHF.

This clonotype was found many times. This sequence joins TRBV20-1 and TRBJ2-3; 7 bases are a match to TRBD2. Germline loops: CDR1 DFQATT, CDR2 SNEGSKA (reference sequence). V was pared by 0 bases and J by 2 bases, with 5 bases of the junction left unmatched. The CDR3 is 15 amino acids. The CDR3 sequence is CSARDPRGTTDTQYF. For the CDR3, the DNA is TGCAGTGCTAGAGATCCGCGGGGGACCACAGATACGCAGTATTTT.

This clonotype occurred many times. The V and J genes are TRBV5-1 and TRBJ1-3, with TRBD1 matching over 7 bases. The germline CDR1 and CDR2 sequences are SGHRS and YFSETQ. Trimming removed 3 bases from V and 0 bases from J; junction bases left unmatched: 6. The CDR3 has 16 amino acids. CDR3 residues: CASSWTGQSSGNTIYF. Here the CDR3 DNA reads TGCGCCAGCAGCTGGACAGGCCAGAGCTCTGGAAACACCATATATTTT.

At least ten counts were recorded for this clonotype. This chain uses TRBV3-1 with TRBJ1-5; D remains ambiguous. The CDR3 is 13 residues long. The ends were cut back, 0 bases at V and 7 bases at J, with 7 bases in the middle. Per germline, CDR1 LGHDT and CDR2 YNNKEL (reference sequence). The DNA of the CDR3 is TGTGCCAGCAGCCAAGATCTGATCCAGCCCCAGCATTTT. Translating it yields CASSQDLIQPQHF.

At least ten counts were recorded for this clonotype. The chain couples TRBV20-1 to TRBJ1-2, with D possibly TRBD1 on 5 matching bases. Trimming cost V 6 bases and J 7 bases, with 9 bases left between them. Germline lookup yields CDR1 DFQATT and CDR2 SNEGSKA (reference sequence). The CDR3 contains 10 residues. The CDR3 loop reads CSAWDVGYTF. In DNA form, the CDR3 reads TGCAGTGCCTGGGACGTTGGCTACACCTTC.

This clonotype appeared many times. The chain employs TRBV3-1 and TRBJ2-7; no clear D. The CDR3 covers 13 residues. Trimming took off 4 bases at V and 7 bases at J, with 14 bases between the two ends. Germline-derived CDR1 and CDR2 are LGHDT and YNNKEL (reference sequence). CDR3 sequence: CASSPSDLGEQYF. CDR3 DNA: TGTGCCAGCAGCCCATCCGACCTAGGGGAGCAGTACTTC.

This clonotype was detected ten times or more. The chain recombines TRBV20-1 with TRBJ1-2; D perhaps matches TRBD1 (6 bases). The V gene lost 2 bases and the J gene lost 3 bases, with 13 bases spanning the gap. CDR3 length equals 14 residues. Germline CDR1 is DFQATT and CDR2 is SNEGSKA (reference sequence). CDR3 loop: CSARRPRGDYGYTF. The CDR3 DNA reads TGCAGTGCTAGACGGCCCAGGGGCGACTATGGCTACACCTTC.

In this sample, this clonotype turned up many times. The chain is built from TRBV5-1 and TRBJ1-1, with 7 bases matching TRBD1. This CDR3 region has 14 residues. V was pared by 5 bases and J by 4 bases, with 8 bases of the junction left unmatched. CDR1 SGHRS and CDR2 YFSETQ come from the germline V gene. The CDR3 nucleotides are TGCGCCAGCAGGCCTTCAGGGGGAGGCACTGAAGCTTTCTTT. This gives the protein CASRPSGGGTEAFF.

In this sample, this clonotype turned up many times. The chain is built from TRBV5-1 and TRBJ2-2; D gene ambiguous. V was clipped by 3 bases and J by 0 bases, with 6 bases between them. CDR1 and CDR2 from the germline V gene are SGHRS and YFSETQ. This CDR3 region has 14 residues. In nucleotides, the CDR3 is TGCGCCAGCAGCTCCGACCCGAACACCGGGGAGCTGTTTTTT. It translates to CASSSDPNTGELFF. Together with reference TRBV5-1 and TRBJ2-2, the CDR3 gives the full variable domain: KAGVTQTPRYLIKTRGQQVTLSCSPISGHRSVSWYQQTPGQGLQFLFEYFSETQRNKGNFPGRFSGRQFSNSRSEMNVSTLELGDSALYLCASSSDPNTGELFFGEGSRLTVL.

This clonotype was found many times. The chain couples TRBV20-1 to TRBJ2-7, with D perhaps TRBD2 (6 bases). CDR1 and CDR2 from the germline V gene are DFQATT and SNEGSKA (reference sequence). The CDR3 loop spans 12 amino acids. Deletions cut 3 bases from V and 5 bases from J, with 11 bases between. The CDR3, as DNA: TGCAGTGCTAGGGAATCTAGCGACGAGCAGTACTTC. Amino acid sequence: CSARESSDEQYF.

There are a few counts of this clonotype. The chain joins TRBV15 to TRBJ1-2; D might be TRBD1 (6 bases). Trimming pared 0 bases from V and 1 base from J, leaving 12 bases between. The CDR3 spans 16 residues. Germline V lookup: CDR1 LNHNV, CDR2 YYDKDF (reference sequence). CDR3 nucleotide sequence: TGTGCCACCAGCAGAGATTTGACAGGCCTTAACTATGGCTACACCTTC. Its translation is CATSRDLTGLNYGYTF.